The clone carrying this T cell receptor (beta chain) came up many times. Its antigen is undetermined. The read comes to an end 3 residues before the CDR3 does, leaving the germline J gene to fill in the end. The method was immunoSEQ multiplex PCR; TCRdb's version includes in-frame clones alone and lacks a portion of them. The repertoire consists of 40,000 to 50,000 clones, none detected only once. CDR3 size: 17 residues. J gave up 4 bases and V 4 bases, and 13 bases lay outside the gene matches. Germline V gives CDR1 LGHNA, CDR2 YNFKEQ. The data are from a study of T cell clonality in common variable immunodeficiency. Findings and limits, study-wide: In common variable immunodeficiency, TCR beta chains reportedly carried fewer deletions and N-nucleotide insertions. Fewer TCRbeta clones were shared among CVID subjects than controls.

The sequence was collected from a person aged 18-70 years in good health. The chain employs TRBV4-2 and TRBJ2-5, with TRBD2 matching 9 bases. Source material: peripheral blood mononuclear cells. The sequenced CDR3 bases are TGTGCCAGCAGCCCCGGGGGTAGCGGGGGCCTCCTAGAGACC. Protein sequence: CASSPGGSGGLLET. The whole CDR3 is CASSPGGSGGLLETQYF.